Below, 15 T cell receptor beta chains from the same sample are listed, as sequenced in a study of brain T cells in children with intractable seizures (dated by TCRdb to 2020 to 2022). The library was obtained by the immunoSEQ multiplex PCR assay. TCRdb retrieved this table from immuneACCESS and kept in-frame rearrangements only. Not all clones are present; in checked studies, unresolved V genes account for under half, and no reason is known for the remainder. This sample lists about 340,000 clones; 85% to 95% were detected once. 5.7% of the sample rests with the top ten. Reading the label with the study, this specimen's time point is: blood from clinic visit 5 months post-surgery; TSC patient then seizure free. The sequencing here drew on peripheral blood, taken 5 to 6 months after surgery. These receptor sequences come from a boy under two years old with tuberous sclerosis and intractable seizures.

The genes are TRBV11-2 and TRBJ1-6; D not resolved. Germline CDR1 SGHAT, CDR2 FQNNGV. Trimming stripped 7 bases from V and 5 bases from J, with 6 bases between. The CDR3 sequence is 12 residues long. CDR3 protein: CASTRNNSPLHF. The CDR3 coding sequence is TGTGCCAGCACCCGGAATAATTCACCCCTCCACTTT.

The chain couples TRBV11-2 to TRBJ2-1; the D is unclear. CDR1 and CDR2 (germline): SGHAT, FQNNGV. The CDR3 extends over 15 amino acids. Trimming stripped 3 bases from V and 5 bases from J, with 14 bases between. In DNA form, the CDR3 reads TGTGCCAGCAGCTTCATTTCTCTAGATAACAATGAGCAGTTCTTC. Its translation is CASSFISLDNNEQFF.

The sample holds one count of this clone. The chain has TRBV18 and TRBJ2-7; TRBD2 aligns across 9 bases. The CDR3 length is 15 residues. Germline CDR1 and CDR2: KGHSH and LQKENI. V lost 4 bases to trimming and J lost 6 bases; unmatched junction nucleotides: 10. The CDR3, as DNA: TGTGCCAGCTCACTCGTAGCGGGAGAACGTCGCGAGCAGTACTTC. Translated: CASSLVAGERREQYF.

V gene TRBV7-9 combines with J gene TRBJ1-3, with D tentatively TRBD1 (5 bases). Germline V gene lookup returns CDR1 SEHNR and CDR2 FQNEAQ (reference sequence). This CDR3 has 15 amino acids. Trimming pared 5 bases from V and 3 bases from J, leaving 14 bases between. DNA for the CDR3: TGTGCCAGCAGCCCCTACAAGGGACTTGGAAACACCATATATTTT. It is translated as CASSPYKGLGNTIYF.

The rearrangement uses TRBV2 and TRBJ1-2, with TRBD1 matching over 8 bases. CDR1 and CDR2 (germline): SNHLY, FYNNEI. V lost 6 bases, J lost 0 bases, and 3 bases stayed unmatched. CDR3 size: 14 residues. CDR3 coding DNA: TGTGCCAGCAGGGGGACAGGAGCTAACTATGGCTACACCTTC. Amino acid sequence: CASRGTGANYGYTF.

V gene TRBV4-1 combines with J gene TRBJ2-3; maybe TRBD2 (6 bases). The CDR3 runs 15 residues. Deletions cut 4 bases from V and 4 bases from J, with 15 bases between. Germline V gives CDR1 MGHRA, CDR2 YSYEKL. The CDR3 loop reads CASSPLALGADTQYF. CDR3 coding DNA: TGCGCCAGCAGCCCACTAGCCCTGGGCGCAGATACGCAGTATTTT.

This chain joins TRBV15 and TRBJ2-7; 8 nucleotides agree with TRBD2. The CDR3 is 15 residues long. V lost 0 bases and J lost 6; bases outside the gene matches: 7. CDR1 LNHNV and CDR2 YYDKDF come from the germline V gene (reference sequence). The DNA for the CDR3 is TGTGCCACCAGCAGAGAAAAGGCCCTAGCGGGCGAGCAGTACTTC. It translates to CATSREKALAGEQYF.

This chain uses TRBV5-1 with TRBJ2-7, with D possibly matching TRBD2 (6 bases). CDR1 and CDR2 (germline): SGHRS, YFSETQ. The CDR3 length is 15 residues. V lost 3 bases, J lost 6 bases, and 19 bases lay in between. The CDR3 loop reads CASSSAGREPSEQYF. The CDR3 DNA reads as TGCGCCAGCAGCTCCGCAGGACGGGAGCCCTCCGAGCAGTACTTC.

V gene TRBV5-8 combines with J gene TRBJ1-2; D unresolved. The V end lost 2 bases, the J end lost 8 bases, and 10 bases lay between the germline ends. Germline CDR1 and CDR2: SGHTS and YDEGEE. The CDR3 runs 12 residues. CDR3: CASSLLLVGYTF. The CDR3 DNA reads TGTGCCAGCAGCTTACTTTTAGTGGGCTACACCTTC.

This chain connects TRBV29-1 to TRBJ2-7, with D maybe TRBD1 (6 bases). V dropped 6 bases and J dropped 3 bases, with 9 bases sitting between them. The CDR3 length is 11 residues. Germline-derived CDR1 and CDR2 are SQVTM and ANQGSEA. The CDR3 loop is CSVQTGYEQYF. In DNA form, the CDR3 reads TGCAGCGTCCAGACAGGCTACGAGCAGTACTTC.

The rearrangement uses TRBV13 and TRBJ2-1; 7 bases map to TRBD2. Looked up from germline, CDR1 is PRHDT and CDR2 is FYEKMQ (reference sequence). V lost 7 bases and J lost 1; bases outside the gene matches: 7. The CDR3 length is 15 residues. The CDR3 DNA follows: TGTGCCAGCATCTCTGGGGGGGGTTCCTACAATGAGCAGTTCTTC. This translates into CASISGGGSYNEQFF. Full variable domain (rest looked up from reference TRBV13 and TRBJ2-1): AAGVIQSPRHLIKEKRETATLKCYPIPRHDTVYWYQQGPGQDPQFLISFYEKMQSDKGSIPDRFSAQQFSDYHSELNMSSLELGDSALYFCASISGGGSYNEQFFGPGTRLTVL.

The genes are TRBV24-1 and TRBJ2-1, with D hard to call. There are 11 residues in the CDR3. The V gene's germline CDR1 is KGHDR and CDR2 SFDVKD. The germline V and J ends were trimmed by 11 bases and 10 bases, with 14 bases remaining between them. The CDR3 loop reads CAILTHQEQFF. The CDR3 DNA follows: TGTGCCATTCTTACGCACCAGGAGCAGTTCTTC.

The CDR3 nucleotides read TGTGCCAGCAGTCCCCGGGACAGCTCCTACGAGCAGTACTTC. Translation: CASSPRDSSYEQYF. This chain links TRBV27 with TRBJ2-7; TRBD1 matches 7 bases. Germline CDR1 MNHEY, CDR2 SMNVEV (reference sequence). The CDR3 consists of 14 residues. Trimming took 5 bases from V and 0 from J; bases not matched to a gene: 4.

The rearrangement uses TRBV10-3 and TRBJ1-2; 7 bases line up with TRBD1. Losses at the gene ends were 0 bases for V and 4 bases for J; bases not matched to a gene: 2. This CDR3 contains 14 residues. Germline V gene sequence: CDR1 ENHRY, CDR2 SYGVKD. CDR3: CAISESGTAYGYTF. In DNA, the CDR3 is TGTGCCATCAGTGAGTCTGGGACAGCCTATGGCTACACCTTC.

As regards this clone: Other DNA variants within this sample encode the same CDR3. The rearrangement links TRBV9 to TRBJ1-2; 11 bases map to TRBD1. This CDR3 is 13 amino acids long. Germline values: CDR1 SGDLS, CDR2 YYNGEE. J was trimmed by 7 bases and V by 2 bases; bases with no gene match: 1. This CDR3 reads CASSVGTGGGYTF. CDR3 DNA sequence: TGTGCCAGCAGCGTCGGGACAGGGGGTGGCTACACCTTC.